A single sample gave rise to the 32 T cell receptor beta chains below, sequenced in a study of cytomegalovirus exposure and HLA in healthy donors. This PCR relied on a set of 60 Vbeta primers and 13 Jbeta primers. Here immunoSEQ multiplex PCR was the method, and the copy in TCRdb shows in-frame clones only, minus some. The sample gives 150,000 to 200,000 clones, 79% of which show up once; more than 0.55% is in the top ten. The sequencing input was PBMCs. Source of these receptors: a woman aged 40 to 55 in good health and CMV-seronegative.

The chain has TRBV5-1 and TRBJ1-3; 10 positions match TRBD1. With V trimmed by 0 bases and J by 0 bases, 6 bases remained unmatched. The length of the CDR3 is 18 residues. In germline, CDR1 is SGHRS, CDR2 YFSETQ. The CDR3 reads CASSLGGTGAVSGNTIYF. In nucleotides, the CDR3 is TGCGCCAGCAGCTTGGGGGGGACAGGGGCCGTCTCTGGAAACACCATATATTTT.

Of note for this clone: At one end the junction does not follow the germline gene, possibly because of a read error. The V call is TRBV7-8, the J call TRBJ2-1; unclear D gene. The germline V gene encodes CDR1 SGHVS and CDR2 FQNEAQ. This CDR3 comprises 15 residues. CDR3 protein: CASTLGLSSYNEQFF. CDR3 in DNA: TGTGCCAGCACCTTAGGCCTGAGCTCCTACAATGAGCAGTTCTTC.

The CDR3 reads CASSTRTGISSYEQYF. In nucleotides, the CDR3 is TGTGCCAGTAGTACCAGGACAGGGATCAGCTCCTACGAGCAGTACTTC. V is TRBV19 and J is TRBJ2-7; 8 nucleotides line up with TRBD1. This CDR3 comprises 16 residues. Germline V gives CDR1 LNHDA, CDR2 SQIVND (reference sequence). V lost 4 bases, J lost 0 bases, and 8 bases stayed unmatched.

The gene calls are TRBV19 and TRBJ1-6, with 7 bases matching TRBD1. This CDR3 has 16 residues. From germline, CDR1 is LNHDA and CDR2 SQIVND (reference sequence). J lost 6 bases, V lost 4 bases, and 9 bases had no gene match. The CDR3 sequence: CASSRPPGQINSPLHF. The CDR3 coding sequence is TGTGCCAGTAGTAGACCTCCGGGACAGATTAATTCACCCCTCCACTTT.

CDR3 loop: CASSLERSREAFF. CDR3 bases: TGTGCCAGCAGCTTGGAGAGATCGAGAGAAGCTTTCTTT. The chain employs TRBV5-6 and TRBJ1-1; D ambiguous. CDR3 length: 13 amino acids. V lost 0 bases, J lost 8 bases, and 11 bases lay in between. CDR1 and CDR2 (germline): SGHDT, YYEEEE.

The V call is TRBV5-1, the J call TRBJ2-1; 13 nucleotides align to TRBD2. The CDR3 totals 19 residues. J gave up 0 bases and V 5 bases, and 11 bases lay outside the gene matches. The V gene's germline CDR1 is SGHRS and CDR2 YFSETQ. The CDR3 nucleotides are TGCGCCAGCAGTCCAGGACTAGCGGGAGTGGGGGGCTCCTACAATGAGCAGTTCTTC. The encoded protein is CASSPGLAGVGGSYNEQFF.

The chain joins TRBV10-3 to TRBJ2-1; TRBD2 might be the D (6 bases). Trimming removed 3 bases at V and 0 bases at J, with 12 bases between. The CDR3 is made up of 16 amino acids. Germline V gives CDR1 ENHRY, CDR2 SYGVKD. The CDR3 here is CAISDSGLLSYNEQFF. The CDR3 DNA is TGTGCCATCAGTGATAGCGGTCTCCTCTCCTACAATGAGCAGTTCTTC.

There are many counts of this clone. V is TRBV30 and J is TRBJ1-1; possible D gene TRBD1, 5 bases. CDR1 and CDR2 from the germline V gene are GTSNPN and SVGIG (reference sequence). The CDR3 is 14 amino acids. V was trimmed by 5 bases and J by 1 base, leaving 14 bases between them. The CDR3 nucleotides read TGTGCCTGGTCGCCAGGGCCCGGGAACACTGAAGCTTTCTTT. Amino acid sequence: CAWSPGPGNTEAFF. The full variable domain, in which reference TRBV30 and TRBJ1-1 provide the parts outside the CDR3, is SQTIHQWPATLVQPVGSPLSLECTVEGTSNPNLYWYRQAAGRGLQLLFYSVGIGQISSEVPQNLSASRPQDRQFILSSKKLLLSDSGFYLCAWSPGPGNTEAFFGQGTRLTVV.

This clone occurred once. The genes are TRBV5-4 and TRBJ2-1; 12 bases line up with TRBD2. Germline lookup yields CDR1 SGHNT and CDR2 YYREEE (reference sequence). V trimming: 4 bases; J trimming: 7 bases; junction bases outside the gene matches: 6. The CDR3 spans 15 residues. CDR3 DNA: TGTGCCAGCAGCCCGACTAGCGGGAGATTAAATGAGCAGTTCTTC. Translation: CASSPTSGRLNEQFF.

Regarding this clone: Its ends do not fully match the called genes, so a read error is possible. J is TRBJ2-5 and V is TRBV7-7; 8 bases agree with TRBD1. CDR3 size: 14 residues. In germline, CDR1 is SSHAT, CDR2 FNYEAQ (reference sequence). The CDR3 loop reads CASSRQGLWETQYF. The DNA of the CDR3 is TGTGCTAGCAGCCGACAGGGGCTATGGGAGACCCAGTACTTC.

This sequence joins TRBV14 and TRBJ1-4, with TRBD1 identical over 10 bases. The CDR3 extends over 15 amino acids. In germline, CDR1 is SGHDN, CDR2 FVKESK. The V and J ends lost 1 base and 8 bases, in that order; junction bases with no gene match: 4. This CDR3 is CASSQVGTGVEKLFF. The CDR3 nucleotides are TGTGCCAGCAGCCAAGTTGGGACAGGGGTGGAAAAACTGTTTTTT.

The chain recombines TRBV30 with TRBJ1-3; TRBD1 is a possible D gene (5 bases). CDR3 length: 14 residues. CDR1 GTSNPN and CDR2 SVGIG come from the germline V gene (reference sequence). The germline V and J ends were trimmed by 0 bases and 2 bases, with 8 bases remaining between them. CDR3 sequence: CAWSVQGAGNTIYF. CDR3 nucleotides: TGTGCCTGGAGTGTACAAGGGGCTGGAAACACCATATATTTT.

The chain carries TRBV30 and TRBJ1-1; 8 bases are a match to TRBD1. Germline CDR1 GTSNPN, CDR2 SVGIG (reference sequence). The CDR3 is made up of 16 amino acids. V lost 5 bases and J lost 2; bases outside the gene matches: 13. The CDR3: CAWFPYGQGTNTEAFF. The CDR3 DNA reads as TGTGCCTGGTTCCCCTATGGACAGGGAACAAACACTGAAGCTTTCTTT.

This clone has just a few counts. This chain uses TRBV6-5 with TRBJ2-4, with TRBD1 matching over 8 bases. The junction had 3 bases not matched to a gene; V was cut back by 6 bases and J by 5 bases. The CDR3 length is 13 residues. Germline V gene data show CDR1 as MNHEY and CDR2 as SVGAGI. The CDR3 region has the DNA TGTGCCAGCAGGGAGACAGGGGAAAACATTCAGTACTTC. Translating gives CASRETGENIQYF.

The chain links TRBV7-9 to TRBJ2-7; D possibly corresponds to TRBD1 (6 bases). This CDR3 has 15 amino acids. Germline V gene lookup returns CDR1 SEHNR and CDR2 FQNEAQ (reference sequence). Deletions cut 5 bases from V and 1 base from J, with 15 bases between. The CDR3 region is CASSGVGHVSYEQYF. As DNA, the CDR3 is TGTGCCAGCAGCGGGGTGGGACATGTATCCTACGAGCAGTACTTC.

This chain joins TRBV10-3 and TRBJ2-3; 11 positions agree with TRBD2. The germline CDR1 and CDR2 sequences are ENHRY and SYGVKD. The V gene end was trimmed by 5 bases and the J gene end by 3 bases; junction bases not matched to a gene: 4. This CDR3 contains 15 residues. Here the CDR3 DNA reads TGTGCCATCAGTTTAGCGGGAGGGCGAACAGATACGCAGTATTTT. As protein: CAISLAGGRTDTQYF.

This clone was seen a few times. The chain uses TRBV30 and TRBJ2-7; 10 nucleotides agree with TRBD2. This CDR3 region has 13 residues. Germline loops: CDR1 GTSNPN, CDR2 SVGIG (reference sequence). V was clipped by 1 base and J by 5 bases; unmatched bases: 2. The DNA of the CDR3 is TGTGCCTGGAGTGGGCTAGCGGGGGACGAGCAGTACTTC. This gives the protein CAWSGLAGDEQYF.

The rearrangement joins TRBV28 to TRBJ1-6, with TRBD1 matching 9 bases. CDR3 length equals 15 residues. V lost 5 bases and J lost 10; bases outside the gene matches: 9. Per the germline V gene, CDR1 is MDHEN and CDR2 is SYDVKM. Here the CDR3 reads CASSTTGTGYSPLHF. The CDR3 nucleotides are TGTGCCAGCAGTACGACCGGGACAGGGTACTCACCCCTCCACTTT.

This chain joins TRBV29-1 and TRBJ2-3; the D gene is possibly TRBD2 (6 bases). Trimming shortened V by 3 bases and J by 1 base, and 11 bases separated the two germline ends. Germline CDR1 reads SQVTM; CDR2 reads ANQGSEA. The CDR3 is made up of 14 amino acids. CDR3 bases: TGCAGCGTTGATGCCGGAGGGGGCACAGATACGCAGTATTTT. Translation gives CSVDAGGGTDTQYF.

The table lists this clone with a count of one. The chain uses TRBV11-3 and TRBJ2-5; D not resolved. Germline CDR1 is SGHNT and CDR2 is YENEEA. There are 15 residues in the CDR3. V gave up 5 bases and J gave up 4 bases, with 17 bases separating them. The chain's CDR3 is CASSARSERGETQYF. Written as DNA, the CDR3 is TGTGCCAGCAGCGCAAGATCAGAGCGAGGAGAGACCCAGTACTTC.

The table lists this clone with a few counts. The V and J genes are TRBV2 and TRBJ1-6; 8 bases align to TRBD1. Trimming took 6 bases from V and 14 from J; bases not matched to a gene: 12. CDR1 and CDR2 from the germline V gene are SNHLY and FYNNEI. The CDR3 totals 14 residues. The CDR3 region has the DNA TGTGCCAGCAGCACCGGGACAGGCCCATACACCCTCCACTTT. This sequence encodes CASSTGTGPYTLHF.

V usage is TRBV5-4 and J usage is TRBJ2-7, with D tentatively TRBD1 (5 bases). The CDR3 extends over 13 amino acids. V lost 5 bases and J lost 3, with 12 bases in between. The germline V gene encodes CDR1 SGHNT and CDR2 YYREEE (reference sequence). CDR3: CASRKQGLYEQYF. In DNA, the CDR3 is TGTGCCAGCAGAAAGCAGGGTCTCTACGAGCAGTACTTC.

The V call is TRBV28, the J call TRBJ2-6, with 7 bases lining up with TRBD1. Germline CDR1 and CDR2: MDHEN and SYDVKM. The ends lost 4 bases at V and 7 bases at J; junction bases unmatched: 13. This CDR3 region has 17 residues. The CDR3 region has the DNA TGTGCCAGCAGTTCAACAGGGGCCTCAAACCGCGCCAACGTCCTGACTTTC. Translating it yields CASSSTGASNRANVLTF.

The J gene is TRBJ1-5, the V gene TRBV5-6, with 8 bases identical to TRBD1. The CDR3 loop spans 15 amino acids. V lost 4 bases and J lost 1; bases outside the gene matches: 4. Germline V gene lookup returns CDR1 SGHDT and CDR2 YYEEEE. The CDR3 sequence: CASSVTGGSNQPQHF. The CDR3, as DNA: TGTGCCAGCAGCGTAACAGGGGGGAGCAATCAGCCCCAGCATTTT.

The CDR3 bases are TGTGCCAGCAGCAGGTATAGCGGACTCACAGATACGCAGTATTTT. Protein: CASSRYSGLTDTQYF. V and J are TRBV5-4 and TRBJ2-3, with a tentative D call TRBD2 (6 bases). The germline V gene has CDR1 SGHNT and CDR2 YYREEE (reference sequence). The CDR3 is made up of 15 amino acids. V lost 4 bases, J lost 2 bases, and 14 bases lay in between.

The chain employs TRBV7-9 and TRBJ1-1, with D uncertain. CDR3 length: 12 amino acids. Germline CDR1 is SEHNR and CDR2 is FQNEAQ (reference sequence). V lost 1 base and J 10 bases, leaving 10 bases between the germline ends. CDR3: CASSLDAVLAFF. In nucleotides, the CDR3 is TGTGCCAGCAGCTTAGATGCGGTTTTAGCTTTCTTT.

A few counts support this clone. CDR3 bases: TGTGCCAGCAGCTCTCCGGGGAGTACTATGAACACTGAAGCTTTCTTT. This encodes CASSSPGSTMNTEAFF. The J gene is TRBJ1-1, the V gene TRBV7-9; D call uncertain. The CDR3 is 16 amino acids. V dropped 4 bases and J dropped 0 bases, with 15 bases sitting between them. The germline V gene has CDR1 SEHNR and CDR2 FQNEAQ (reference sequence).

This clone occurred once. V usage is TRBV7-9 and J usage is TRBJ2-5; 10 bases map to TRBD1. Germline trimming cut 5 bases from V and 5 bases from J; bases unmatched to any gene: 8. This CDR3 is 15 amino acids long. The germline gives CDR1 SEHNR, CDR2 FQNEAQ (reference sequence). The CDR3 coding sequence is TGTGCCAGCAGCGTACTGGGACAGGGGTCGGAGACCCAGTACTTC. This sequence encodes CASSVLGQGSETQYF.

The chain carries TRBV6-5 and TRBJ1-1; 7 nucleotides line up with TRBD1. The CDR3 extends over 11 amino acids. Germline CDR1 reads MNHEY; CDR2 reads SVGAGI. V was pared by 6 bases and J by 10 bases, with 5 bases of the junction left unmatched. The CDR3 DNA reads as TGTGCCAGCAGCCCTCGGGACAGAGCTTTCTTT. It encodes CASSPRDRAFF.

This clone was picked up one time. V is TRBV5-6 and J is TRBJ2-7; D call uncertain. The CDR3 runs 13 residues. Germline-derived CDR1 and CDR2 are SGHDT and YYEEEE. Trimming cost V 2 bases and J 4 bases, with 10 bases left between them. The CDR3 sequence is CASSLRLPYEQYF. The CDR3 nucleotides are TGTGCCAGCAGCTTACGACTTCCTTACGAGCAGTACTTC.

The CDR3 sequence is CASSPPARGGTEAFF. The DNA of the CDR3 is TGTGCCAGCAGCCCCCCGGCCCGGGGGGGCACTGAAGCTTTCTTT. This rearrangement joins TRBV14 to TRBJ1-1; D may be TRBD1 (5 bases). This CDR3 is built from 15 residues. In germline, CDR1 is SGHDN, CDR2 FVKESK. V shed 4 bases and J shed 4 bases, with 16 bases lying between them.

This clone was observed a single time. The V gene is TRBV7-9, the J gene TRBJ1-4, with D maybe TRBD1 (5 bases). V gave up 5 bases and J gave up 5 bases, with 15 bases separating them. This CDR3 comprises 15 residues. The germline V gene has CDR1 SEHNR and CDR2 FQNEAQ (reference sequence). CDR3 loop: CASSVGADRNEKLFF. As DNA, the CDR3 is TGTGCCAGCAGCGTTGGCGCTGACAGAAATGAAAAACTGTTTTTT. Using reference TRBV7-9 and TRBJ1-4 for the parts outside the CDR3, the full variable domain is DTGVSQNPRHKITKRGQNVTFRCDPISEHNRLYWYRQTLGQGPEFLTYFQNEAQLEKSRLLSDRFSAERPKGSFSTLEIQRTEQGDSAMYLCASSVGADRNEKLFFGSGTQLSVL.